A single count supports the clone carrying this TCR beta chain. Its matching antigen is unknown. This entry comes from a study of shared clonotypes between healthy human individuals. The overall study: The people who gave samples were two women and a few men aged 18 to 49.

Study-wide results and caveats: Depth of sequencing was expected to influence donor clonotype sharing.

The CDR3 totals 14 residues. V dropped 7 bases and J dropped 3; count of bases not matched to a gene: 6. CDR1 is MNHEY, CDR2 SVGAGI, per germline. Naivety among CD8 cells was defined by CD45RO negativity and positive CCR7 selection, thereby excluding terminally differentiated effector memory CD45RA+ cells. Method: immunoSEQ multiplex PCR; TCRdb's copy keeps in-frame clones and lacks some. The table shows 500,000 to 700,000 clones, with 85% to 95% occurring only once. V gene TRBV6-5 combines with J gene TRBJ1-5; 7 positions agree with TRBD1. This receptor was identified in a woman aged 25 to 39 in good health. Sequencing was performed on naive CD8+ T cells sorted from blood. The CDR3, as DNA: TGTGCCAGCAAAGACGGGACAGACAATCAGCCCCAGCATTTT. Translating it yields CASKDGTDNQPQHF.